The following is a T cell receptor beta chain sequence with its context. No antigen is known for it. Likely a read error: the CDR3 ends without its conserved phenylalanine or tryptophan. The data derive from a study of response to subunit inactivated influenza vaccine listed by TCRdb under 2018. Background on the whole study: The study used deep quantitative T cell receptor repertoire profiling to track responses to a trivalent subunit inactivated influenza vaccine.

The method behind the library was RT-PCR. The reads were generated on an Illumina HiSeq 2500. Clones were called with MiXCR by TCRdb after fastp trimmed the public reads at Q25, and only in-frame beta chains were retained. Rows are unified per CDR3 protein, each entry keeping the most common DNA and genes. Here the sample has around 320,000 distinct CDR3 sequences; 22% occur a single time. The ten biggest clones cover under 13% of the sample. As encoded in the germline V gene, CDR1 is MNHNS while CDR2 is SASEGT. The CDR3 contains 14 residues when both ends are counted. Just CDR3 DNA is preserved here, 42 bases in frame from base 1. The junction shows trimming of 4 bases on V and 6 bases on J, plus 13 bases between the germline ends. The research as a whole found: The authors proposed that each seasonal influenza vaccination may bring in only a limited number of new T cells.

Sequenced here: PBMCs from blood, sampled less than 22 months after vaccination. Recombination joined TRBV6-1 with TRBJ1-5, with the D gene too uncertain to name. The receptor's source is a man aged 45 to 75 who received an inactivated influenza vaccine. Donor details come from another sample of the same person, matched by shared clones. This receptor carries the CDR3 CASSVGRGAQPQHL. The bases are TGTGCCAGCAGTGTGGGCAGAGGAGCTCAGCCCCAGCATTTA.